These 8 T cell receptor beta chains were all obtained from the same sample, sequenced in a study of shared clonotypes between healthy human individuals. Method: immunoSEQ multiplex PCR; TCRdb's copy keeps in-frame clones and lacks some. The sample records about 600,000 clones, nearly 97% being singletons. Naive CD8 cells were CD45RO-negative, positively selected for CCR7, excluding terminally differentiated effector memory CD45RA+ cells. The sequencing input was naive CD8+ T cells sorted from blood. Receptor source: a young woman in good health.

The rearrangement uses TRBV29-1 and TRBJ2-1; D is uncertain. The CDR3 totals 14 residues. Germline CDR1 and CDR2: SQVTM and ANQGSEA. Trimming took 0 bases from V and 7 from J, leaving 13 bases between them. The CDR3: CSVEDMQFWNEQFF. CDR3 nucleotides: TGCAGCGTTGAAGATATGCAGTTTTGGAATGAGCAGTTCTTC.

The genes are TRBV9 and TRBJ2-1, with D perhaps TRBD2 (5 bases). V shed 4 bases and J shed 11 bases, with 10 bases lying between them. The germline V gene encodes CDR1 SGDLS and CDR2 YYNGEE. The CDR3 spans 11 residues. CDR3 DNA: TGTGCCAGCAGCACCCGGGAAAAGCAGTTCTTC. As protein: CASSTREKQFF.

V is TRBV5-1 and J is TRBJ2-5, with 7 bases matching TRBD1. There are 14 residues in the CDR3. After removal of 4 bases from V and 2 bases from J, the junction contained 5 bases not matched to a gene. In germline, CDR1 is SGHRS, CDR2 YFSETQ. The chain's CDR3 is CASSADRVQETQYF. CDR3 coding DNA: TGCGCCAGCAGCGCTGACAGGGTTCAAGAGACCCAGTACTTC.

This clone appeared a single time. The chain combines TRBV16 with TRBJ2-1, with TRBD2 identical over 11 bases. The trim removed 3 bases at V and 4 bases at J, leaving 2 bases unmatched. The CDR3 spans 15 residues. Germline V gives CDR1 KGHSY, CDR2 FQNENV. CDR3 region: CASSHGTSGYNEQFF. The CDR3 region has the DNA TGTGCCAGCAGCCACGGGACTAGCGGATACAATGAGCAGTTCTTC.

The J gene is TRBJ2-1, the V gene TRBV28; 8 bases are shared with TRBD1. V dropped 2 bases and J dropped 4; count of bases not matched to a gene: 4. CDR3 length: 15 amino acids. Germline V gene lookup returns CDR1 MDHEN and CDR2 SYDVKM. The CDR3 DNA is TGTGCCAGCAGTTTAGGACAGGGAAGATACAATGAGCAGTTCTTC. Protein sequence: CASSLGQGRYNEQFF. Full variable domain (rest looked up from reference TRBV28 and TRBJ2-1): DVKVTQSSRYLVKRTGEKVFLECVQDMDHENMFWYRQDPGLGLRLIYFSYDVKMKEKGDIPEGYSVSREKKERFSLILESASTNQTSMYLCASSLGQGRYNEQFFGPGTRLTVL.

V is TRBV28 and J is TRBJ2-7, with D possibly being TRBD1 or TRBD2 (5 bases each). This CDR3 spans 17 amino acids. Deletions cut 3 bases from V and 3 bases from J, with 21 bases between. Germline CDR1 MDHEN, CDR2 SYDVKM. CDR3 in amino acids: CASSFKRDVPLSYEQYF. CDR3 DNA sequence: TGTGCCAGCAGTTTTAAACGGGACGTACCCCTAAGCTACGAGCAGTACTTC.

The DNA of the CDR3 is TGTGCCAGTAGTATAGGGGAATCAGATACGCAGTATTTT. Translation: CASSIGESDTQYF. V usage is TRBV19 and J usage is TRBJ2-3, with D unresolved. This CDR3 region has 13 residues. V lost 1 base and J 4 bases, leaving 6 bases between the germline ends. CDR1 is LNHDA and CDR2 is SQIVND in the germline V gene (reference sequence).

V is TRBV7-8 and J is TRBJ1-2; D call uncertain. V lost 4 bases, J lost 3 bases, and 12 bases lay in between. The CDR3 extends over 14 amino acids. Germline V gene data show CDR1 as SGHVS and CDR2 as FQNEAQ. The DNA for the CDR3 is TGTGCCAGCAGCTCGGCTGACCTGTACTATGGCTACACCTTC. Translation gives CASSSADLYYGYTF. The entire variable domain, with the rest obtained from reference TRBV7-8 and TRBJ1-2, is as follows: GAGVSQSPRYKVAKRGQDVALRCDPISGHVSLFWYQQALGQGPEFLTYFQNEAQLDKSGLPSDRFFAERPEGSVSTLKIQRTQQEDSAVYLCASSSADLYYGYTFGSGTRLTVV.